Reported below is one T cell receptor (beta chain). Its antigen remains unknown. The sample originates from a study of persistence of HIV-infected CD4 T cells. Findings and limits, study-wide: Antigen-responding cells were enriched for degenerate expanded CDR3beta sequences. Compared with CD3/CD28-stimulated cells, CMV- and Gag-responding cells showed lower TCRbeta richness.

Anti-CD3/anti-CD28 beads served as a nonspecific positive control stimulus. Sorting of responding CD4+ T cells relied on upregulated CD40 ligand together with CD69. Before stimulation, PBMCs underwent CD8+ T cell depletion. The immunoSEQ assay was version 4, run in survey mode. The data were produced by immunoSEQ multiplex PCR, yet TCRdb's version contains in-frame clones alone and is incomplete. The table shows about 45,000 clones, with 88% occurring only once. Germline lookup yields CDR1 SGDLS and CDR2 YYNGEE. The CDR3 loop spans 15 amino acids. V shed 0 bases and J shed 5 bases, with 14 bases lying between them.

This sequence was found in an adult woman with HIV who was CMV-seropositive. The gene calls are TRBV9 and TRBJ1-1; D possibly corresponds to TRBD1 (6 bases). Material: CD4+ T cells sorted from PBMCs after approximately 19-hour stimulation, obtained from a patient who received antiretroviral therapy. CDR3 sequence: CASSVVGGPRTEAFF. The CDR3 DNA sequence: TGTGCCAGCAGCGTAGTCGGGGGGCCACGAACTGAAGCTTTCTTT.